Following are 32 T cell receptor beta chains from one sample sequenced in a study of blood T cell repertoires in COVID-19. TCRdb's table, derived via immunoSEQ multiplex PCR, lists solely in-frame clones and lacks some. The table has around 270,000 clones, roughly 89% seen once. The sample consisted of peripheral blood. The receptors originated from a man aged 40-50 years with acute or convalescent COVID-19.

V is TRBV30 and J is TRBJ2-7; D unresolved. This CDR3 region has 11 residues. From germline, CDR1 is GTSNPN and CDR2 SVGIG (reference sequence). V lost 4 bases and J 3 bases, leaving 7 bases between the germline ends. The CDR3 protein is CAWKSYYEQYF. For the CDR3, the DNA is TGTGCCTGGAAATCTTACTACGAGCAGTACTTC.

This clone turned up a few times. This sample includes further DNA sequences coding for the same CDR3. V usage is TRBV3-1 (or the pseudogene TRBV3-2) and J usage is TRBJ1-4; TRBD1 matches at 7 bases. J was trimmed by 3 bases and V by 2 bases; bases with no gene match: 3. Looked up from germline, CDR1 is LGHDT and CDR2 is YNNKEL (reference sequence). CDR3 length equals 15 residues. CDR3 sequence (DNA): TGTGCCAGCAGCCAACGGGGGACAGCTAATGAAAAACTGTTTTTT. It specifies CASSQRGTANEKLFF.

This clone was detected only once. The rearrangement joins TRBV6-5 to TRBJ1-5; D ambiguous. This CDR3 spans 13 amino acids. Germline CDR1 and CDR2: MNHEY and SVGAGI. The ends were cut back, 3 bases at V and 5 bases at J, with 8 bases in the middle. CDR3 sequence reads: CASSYTVDQPQHF. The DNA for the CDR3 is TGTGCCAGCAGTTATACAGTGGATCAGCCCCAGCATTTT.

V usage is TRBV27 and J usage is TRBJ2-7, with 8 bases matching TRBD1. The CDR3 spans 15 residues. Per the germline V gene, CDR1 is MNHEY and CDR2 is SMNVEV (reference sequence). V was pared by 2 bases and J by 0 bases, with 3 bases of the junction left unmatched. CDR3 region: CASSLTGTGSYEQYF. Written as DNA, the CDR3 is TGTGCCAGCAGTTTAACCGGGACAGGCTCCTACGAGCAGTACTTC.

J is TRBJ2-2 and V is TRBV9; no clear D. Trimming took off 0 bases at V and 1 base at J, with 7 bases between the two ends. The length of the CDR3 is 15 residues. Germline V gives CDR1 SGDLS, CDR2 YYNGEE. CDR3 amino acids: CASSVDSWNTGELFF. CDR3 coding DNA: TGTGCCAGCAGCGTAGACTCTTGGAACACCGGGGAGCTGTTTTTT. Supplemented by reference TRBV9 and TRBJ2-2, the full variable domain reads DSGVTQTPKHLITATGQRVTLRCSPRSGDLSVYWYQQSLDQGLQFLIQYYNGEERAKGNILERFSAQQFPDLHSELNLSSLELGDSALYFCASSVDSWNTGELFFGEGSRLTVL.

The CDR3 reads CASSRDRGPYNEQFF. CDR3 in DNA: TGTGCCAGCAGCAGAGACAGGGGACCTTACAATGAGCAGTTCTTC. The chain employs TRBV6-5 and TRBJ2-1, with 8 bases aligning to TRBD1. Trimming at V came to 6 bases and at J to 4 bases, leaving 8 bases not matched to a gene. Germline V gives CDR1 MNHEY, CDR2 SVGAGI. This CDR3 is 15 amino acids long.

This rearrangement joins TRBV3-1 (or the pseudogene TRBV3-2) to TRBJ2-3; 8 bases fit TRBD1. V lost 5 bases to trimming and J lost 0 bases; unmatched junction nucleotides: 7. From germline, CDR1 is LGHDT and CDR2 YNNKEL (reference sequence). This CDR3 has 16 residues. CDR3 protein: CASSSRWTGSTDTQYF. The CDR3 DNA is TGTGCCAGCAGCTCCCGGTGGACAGGGAGCACAGATACGCAGTATTTT.

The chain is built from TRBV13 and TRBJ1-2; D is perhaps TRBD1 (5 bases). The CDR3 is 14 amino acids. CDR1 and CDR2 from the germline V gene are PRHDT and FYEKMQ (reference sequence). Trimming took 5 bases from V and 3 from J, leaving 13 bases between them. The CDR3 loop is CASSPQVSDYGYTF. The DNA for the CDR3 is TGTGCCAGCAGCCCACAGGTTTCAGACTATGGCTACACCTTC. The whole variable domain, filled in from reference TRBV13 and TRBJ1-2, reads AAGVIQSPRHLIKEKRETATLKCYPIPRHDTVYWYQQGPGQDPQFLISFYEKMQSDKGSIPDRFSAQQFSDYHSELNMSSLELGDSALYFCASSPQVSDYGYTFGSGTRLTVV.

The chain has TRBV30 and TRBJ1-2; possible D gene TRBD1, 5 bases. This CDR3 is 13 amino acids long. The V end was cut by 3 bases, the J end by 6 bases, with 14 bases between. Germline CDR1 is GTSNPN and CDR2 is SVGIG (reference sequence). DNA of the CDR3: TGTGCCTGGAGGTGGGGGGGATCTCATGGCTACACCTTC. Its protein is CAWRWGGSHGYTF.

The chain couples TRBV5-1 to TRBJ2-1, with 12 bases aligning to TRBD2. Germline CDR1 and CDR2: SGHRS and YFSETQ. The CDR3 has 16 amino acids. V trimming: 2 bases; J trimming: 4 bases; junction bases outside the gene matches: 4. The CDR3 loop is CASSFLAGGIYNEQFF. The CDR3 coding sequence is TGCGCCAGCAGCTTCCTAGCGGGGGGGATTTACAATGAGCAGTTCTTC.

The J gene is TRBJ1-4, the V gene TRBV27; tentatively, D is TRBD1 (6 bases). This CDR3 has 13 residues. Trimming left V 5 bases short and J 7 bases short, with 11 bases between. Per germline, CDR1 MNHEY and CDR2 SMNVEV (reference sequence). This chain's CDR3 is CASSPRTVEKLFF. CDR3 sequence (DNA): TGTGCCAGCAGTCCGCGGACAGTTGAAAAACTGTTTTTT.

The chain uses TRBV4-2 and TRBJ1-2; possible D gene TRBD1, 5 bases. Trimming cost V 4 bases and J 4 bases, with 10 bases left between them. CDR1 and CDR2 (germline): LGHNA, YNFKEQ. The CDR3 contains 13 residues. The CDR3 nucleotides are TGTGCCAGCAGCCCGACAGCAAGCTATGGCTACACCTTC. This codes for CASSPTASYGYTF.

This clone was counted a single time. This CDR3 is CASRSSKNYGYTF. In DNA form, the CDR3 reads TGTGCCAGCAGGTCTTCTAAGAACTATGGCTACACCTTC. The chain is built from TRBV5-5 and TRBJ1-2; no reliable D call. From germline, CDR1 is SGHKS and CDR2 YYEKEE (reference sequence). Trimming took off 5 bases at V and 2 bases at J, with 10 bases between the two ends. The CDR3 has 13 residues.

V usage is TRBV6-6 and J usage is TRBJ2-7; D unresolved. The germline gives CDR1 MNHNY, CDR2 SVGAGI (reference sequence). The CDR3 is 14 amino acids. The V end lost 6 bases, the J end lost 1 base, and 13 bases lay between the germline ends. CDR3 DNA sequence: TGTGCCAGCAGGAAAGCCGACTGGTCCTACGAGCAGTACTTC. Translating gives CASRKADWSYEQYF.

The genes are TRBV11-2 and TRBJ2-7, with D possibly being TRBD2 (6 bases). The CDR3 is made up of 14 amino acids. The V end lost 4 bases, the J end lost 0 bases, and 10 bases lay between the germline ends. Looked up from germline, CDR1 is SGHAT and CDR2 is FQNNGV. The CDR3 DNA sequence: TGTGCCAGCAGCTCCTGGAGGGGCTCCTACGAGCAGTACTTC. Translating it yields CASSSWRGSYEQYF.

This CDR3 is CASGLVTGIYNEQFF. CDR3 sequence (DNA): TGTGCTAGTGGTTTGGTGACAGGGATTTACAATGAGCAGTTCTTC. This chain connects TRBV12-5 to TRBJ2-1, with 7 bases fitting TRBD1. This CDR3 contains 15 residues. Looked up from germline, CDR1 is LGHNT and CDR2 is FRNRAP. V was pared by 0 bases and J by 4 bases, with 3 bases of the junction left unmatched.

CDR3 DNA: TGTGCCAGCAGCGGTGACTCCGCAGATACGCAGTATTTT. This codes for CASSGDSADTQYF. V usage is TRBV6-4 and J usage is TRBJ2-3; D is ambiguous. The germline V gene has CDR1 MRHNA and CDR2 SNTAGT. Trimming cost V 6 bases and J 4 bases, with 11 bases left between them. The CDR3 sequence is 13 residues long.

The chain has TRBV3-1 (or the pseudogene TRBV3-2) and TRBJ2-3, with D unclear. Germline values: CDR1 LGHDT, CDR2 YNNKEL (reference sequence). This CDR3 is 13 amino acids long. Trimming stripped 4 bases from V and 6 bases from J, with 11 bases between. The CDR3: CASSLHGQDTQYF. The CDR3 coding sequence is TGTGCCAGCAGCCTACATGGGCAGGATACGCAGTATTTT.

The chain's CDR3 is CASSPREGTGELFF. Here the CDR3 DNA reads TGCGCCAGCAGCCCCAGGGAGGGCACCGGGGAGCTGTTTTTT. The rearrangement uses TRBV5-1 and TRBJ2-2, with 7 positions matching TRBD2. The CDR3 sequence is 14 residues long. Losses at the gene ends were 4 bases for V and 4 bases for J; bases not matched to a gene: 4. From germline, CDR1 is SGHRS and CDR2 YFSETQ.

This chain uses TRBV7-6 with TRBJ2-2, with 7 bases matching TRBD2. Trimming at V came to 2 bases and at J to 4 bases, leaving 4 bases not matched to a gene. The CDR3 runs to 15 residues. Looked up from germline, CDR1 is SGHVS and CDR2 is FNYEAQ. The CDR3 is CASSLLGEGTGELFF. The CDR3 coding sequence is TGTGCCAGCAGCTTACTCGGGGAGGGCACCGGGGAGCTGTTTTTT.

CDR3 in DNA: TGTGCCAGTAGTACTACAGGGGGCCGGGGTGGAAACACCATATATTTT. This sequence encodes CASSTTGGRGGNTIYF. The V and J genes are TRBV19 and TRBJ1-3, with 9 bases that match TRBD1. CDR3 length: 16 amino acids. CDR1 is LNHDA and CDR2 is SQIVND in the germline V gene (reference sequence). V was clipped by 4 bases and J by 3 bases; unmatched bases: 7.

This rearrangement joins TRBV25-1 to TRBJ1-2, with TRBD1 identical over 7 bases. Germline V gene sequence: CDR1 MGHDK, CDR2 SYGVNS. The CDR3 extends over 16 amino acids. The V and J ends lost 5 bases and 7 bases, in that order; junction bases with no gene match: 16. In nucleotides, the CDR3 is TGTGCCAGCAGTCCCCCCGGGGACAGCCGTGGAGGTGGCTACACCTTC. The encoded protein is CASSPPGDSRGGGYTF.

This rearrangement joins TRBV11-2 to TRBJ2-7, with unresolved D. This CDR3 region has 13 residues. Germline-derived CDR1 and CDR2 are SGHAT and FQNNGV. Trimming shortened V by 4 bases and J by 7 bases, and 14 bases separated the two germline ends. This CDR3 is CASSSPNVGEQYF. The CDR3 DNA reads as TGTGCCAGCAGCTCACCTAACGTTGGTGAGCAGTACTTC. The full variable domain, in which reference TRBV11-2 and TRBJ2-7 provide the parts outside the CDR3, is EAGVAQSPRYKIIEKRQSVAFWCNPISGHATLYWYQQILGQGPKLLIQFQNNGVVDDSQLPKDRFSAERLKGVDSTLKIQPAKLEDSAVYLCASSSPNVGEQYFGPGTRLTVT.

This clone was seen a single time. The CDR3 region is CASNGQGAGRTEAFF. The CDR3, as DNA: TGTGCCAGCAATGGACAGGGGGCAGGAAGAACTGAAGCTTTCTTT. The V and J genes are TRBV28 and TRBJ1-1; 11 bases are a match to TRBD1. V gave up 7 bases and J gave up 5 bases; unmatched junction bases: 9. The CDR3 consists of 15 residues. Germline CDR1 reads MDHEN; CDR2 reads SYDVKM.

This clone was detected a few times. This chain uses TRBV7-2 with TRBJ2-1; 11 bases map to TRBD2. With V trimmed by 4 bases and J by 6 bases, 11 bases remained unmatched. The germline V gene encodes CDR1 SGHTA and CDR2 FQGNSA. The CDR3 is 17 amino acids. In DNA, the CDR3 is TGTGCCAGCAGCTATAGCGGGGGGGCCCTGCCCCCCAATGAGCAGTTCTTC. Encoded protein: CASSYSGGALPPNEQFF. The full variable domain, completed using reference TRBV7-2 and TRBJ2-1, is GAGVSQSPSNKVTEKGKDVELRCDPISGHTALYWYRQSLGQGLEFLIYFQGNSAPDKSGLPSDRFSAERTGGSVSTLTIQRTQQEDSAVYLCASSYSGGALPPNEQFFGPGTRLTVL.

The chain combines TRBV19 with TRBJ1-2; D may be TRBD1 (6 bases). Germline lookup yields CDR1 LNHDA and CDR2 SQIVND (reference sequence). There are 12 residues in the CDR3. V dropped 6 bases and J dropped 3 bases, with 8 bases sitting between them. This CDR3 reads CASSYRDYGYTF. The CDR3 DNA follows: TGTGCCAGTAGCTACAGGGACTATGGCTACACCTTC.

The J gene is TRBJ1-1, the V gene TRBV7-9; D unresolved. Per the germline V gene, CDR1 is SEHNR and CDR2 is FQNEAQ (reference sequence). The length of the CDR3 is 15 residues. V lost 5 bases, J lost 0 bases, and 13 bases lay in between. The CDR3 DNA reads TGTGCCAGCAGCCCCGGAGGAGTAATGAACACTGAAGCTTTCTTT. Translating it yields CASSPGGVMNTEAFF.

As DNA, the CDR3 is TGTGCCAGCACCAAGGGGACAGGCGAACGCTATGGCTACACCTTC. Translating gives CASTKGTGERYGYTF. The chain employs TRBV6-5 and TRBJ1-2; 8 bases are shared with TRBD1. Germline loops: CDR1 MNHEY, CDR2 SVGAGI. The CDR3 is made up of 15 amino acids. With 7 bases clipped from V and 4 bases from J, the junction kept 11 bases outside the gene matches.

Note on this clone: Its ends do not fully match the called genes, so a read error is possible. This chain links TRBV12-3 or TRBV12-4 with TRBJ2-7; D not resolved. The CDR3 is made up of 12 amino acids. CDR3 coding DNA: TGTGCCAGCAGTCCAGGTGGGCCCTCCAGAGACTTC. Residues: CASSPGGPSRDF.

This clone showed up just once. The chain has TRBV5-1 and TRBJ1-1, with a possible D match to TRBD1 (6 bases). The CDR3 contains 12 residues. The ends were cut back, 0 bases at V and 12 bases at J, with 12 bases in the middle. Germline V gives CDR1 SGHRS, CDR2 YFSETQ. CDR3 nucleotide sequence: TGCGCCAGCAGCTTGGGGGGGCTGATGACTTTCTTT. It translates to CASSLGGLMTFF.

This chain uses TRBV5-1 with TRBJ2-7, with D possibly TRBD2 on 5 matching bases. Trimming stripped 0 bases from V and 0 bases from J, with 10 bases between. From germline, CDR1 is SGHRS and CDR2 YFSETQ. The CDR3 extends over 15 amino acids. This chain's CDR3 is CASSLAPGYSYEQYF. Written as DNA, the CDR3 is TGCGCCAGCAGCTTGGCCCCGGGGTACTCCTACGAGCAGTACTTC.

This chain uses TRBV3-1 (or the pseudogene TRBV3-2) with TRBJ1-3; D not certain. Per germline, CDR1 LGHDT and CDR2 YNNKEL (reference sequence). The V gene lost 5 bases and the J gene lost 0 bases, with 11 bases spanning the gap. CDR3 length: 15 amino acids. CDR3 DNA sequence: TGTGCCAGCAGCTTCGACATACCCTCTGGAAACACCATATATTTT. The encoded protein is CASSFDIPSGNTIYF.